These T cell receptor beta chains were read from a single sample in a study of T cell changes during pregnancy in multiple sclerosis. Clones were read by immunoSEQ multiplex PCR, and TCRdb kept only the in-frame ones, dropping some. The sample holds 40,000 to 55,000 clones, approximately 90% seen once. The specimen was CD8+ T cells from peripheral blood mononuclear cells, collected in the second trimester of pregnancy. All receptors come from a female donor with multiple sclerosis, enrolled in a pregnancy study. CDR3s include the opening cysteine and the closing phenylalanine or tryptophan. The order of the fields is D gene, V gene, J gene, clone size, CDR3 protein, CDR3 DNA. The D gene is left open where the match is weak. Clone sizes are given selectively: once, few, many, or a class where the clone is expanded.

d_gene: .
v_gene: TRBV7-2
j_gene: TRBJ2-7
abundance: .
CDR3aa: CASSWGRSYEQYF
CDR3nt: TGTGCCAGCAGCTGGGGCCGGTCCTACGAGCAGTACTTC

d_gene: .
v_gene: TRBV30
j_gene: TRBJ2-7
abundance: .
CDR3aa: CAWRPDTYEQYF
CDR3nt: TGTGCCTGGAGACCGGACACCTACGAGCAGTACTTC

d_gene: .
v_gene: TRBV7-7
j_gene: TRBJ1-4
abundance: .
CDR3aa: CASSLTPGGKLFF
CDR3nt: TGTGCTAGCAGCTTAACTCCGGGGGGAAAACTGTTTTTT

d_gene: TRBD1
v_gene: TRBV4-3
j_gene: TRBJ1-3
abundance: .
CDR3aa: CASSQDWTGPGNTIYF
CDR3nt: TGCGCCAGCAGCCAAGATTGGACAGGTCCTGGAAACACCATATATTTT

d_gene: TRBD1
v_gene: TRBV6-6
j_gene: TRBJ1-4
abundance: medium-sized
CDR3aa: CASSQTGIGEKLFF
CDR3nt: TGTGCCAGCAGTCAGACAGGGATCGGGGAAAAACTGTTTTTT

d_gene: TRBD1
v_gene: TRBV15
j_gene: TRBJ1-3
abundance: .
CDR3aa: CATRQGHSGNTIYF
CDR3nt: TGTGCCACCCGACAGGGCCACTCTGGAAACACCATATATTTT

d_gene: .
v_gene: TRBV4-3
j_gene: TRBJ2-1
abundance: .
CDR3aa: CASSQDTGEQFF
CDR3nt: TGCGCCAGCAGCCAAGATACAGGTGAGCAGTTCTTC

d_gene: TRBD1
v_gene: TRBV6-5
j_gene: TRBJ1-2
abundance: .
CDR3aa: CASSSGQGYTF
CDR3nt: TGTGCCAGCAGTTCGGGACAGGGCTACACCTTC

d_gene: .
v_gene: TRBV7-9
j_gene: TRBJ1-2
abundance: medium-sized
CDR3aa: CASSLGTDGYTF
CDR3nt: TGTGCCAGCAGCTTAGGGACAGACGGCTACACCTTC

d_gene: TRBD1
v_gene: TRBV7-6
j_gene: TRBJ2-1
abundance: .
CDR3aa: CASSPRGGQGWDNEQFF
CDR3nt: TGTGCCAGCAGCCCGAGGGGGGGACAGGGTTGGGACAATGAGCAGTTCTTC

d_gene: .
v_gene: TRBV18
j_gene: TRBJ2-3
abundance: .
CDR3aa: CASSPIRGDTQYF
CDR3nt: TGTGCCAGCTCACCAATCAGGGGTGATACGCAGTATTTT

d_gene: TRBD1
v_gene: TRBV7-2
j_gene: TRBJ2-1
abundance: few
CDR3aa: CASSFPDRGGNEQFF
CDR3nt: TGTGCCAGCAGCTTCCCCGACAGGGGGGGCAATGAGCAGTTCTTC

d_gene: TRBD1
v_gene: TRBV5-8
j_gene: TRBJ2-7
abundance: .
CDR3aa: CASSLQGSSYEQYF
CDR3nt: TGTGCCAGCAGCTTACAGGGGAGCTCCTACGAGCAGTACTTC

d_gene: .
v_gene: TRBV9
j_gene: TRBJ1-1
abundance: once
CDR3aa: CASSVGTSEAFF
CDR3nt: TGTGCCAGCAGCGTAGGGACTTCTGAAGCTTTCTTT

d_gene: .
v_gene: TRBV4-3
j_gene: TRBJ1-2
abundance: .
CDR3aa: CASSQDNQDYGYTF
CDR3nt: TGCGCCAGCAGCCAAGATAACCAGGACTATGGCTACACCTTC

d_gene: TRBD2
v_gene: TRBV9
j_gene: TRBJ2-1
abundance: once
CDR3aa: CASSVEVSGEYNEQFF
CDR3nt: TGTGCCAGCAGCGTAGAGGTTAGCGGGGAGTACAATGAGCAGTTCTTC

d_gene: .
v_gene: TRBV9
j_gene: TRBJ1-1
abundance: .
CDR3aa: CASSVVRGNTEAFF
CDR3nt: TGTGCCAGCAGCGTAGTAAGGGGGAACACTGAAGCTTTCTTT

d_gene: TRBD2
v_gene: TRBV5-4
j_gene: TRBJ2-3
abundance: .
CDR3aa: CASSLGTSSPSTDTQYF
CDR3nt: TGTGCCAGCAGCTTGGGGACTAGCAGTCCTAGCACAGATACGCAGTATTTT

d_gene: .
v_gene: TRBV4-1
j_gene: TRBJ1-5
abundance: .
CDR3aa: CASSQVAGIDGAQHF
CDR3nt: TGCGCCAGCAGCCAAGTTGCTGGGATCGACGGGGCCCAGCATTTT

d_gene: TRBD1
v_gene: TRBV7-9
j_gene: TRBJ2-1
abundance: .
CDR3aa: CASSLGTGTGVGNEQFF
CDR3nt: TGTGCCAGCAGCTTAGGGACGGGGACAGGGGTTGGCAATGAGCAGTTCTTC

d_gene: .
v_gene: TRBV7-2
j_gene: TRBJ2-1
abundance: .
CDR3aa: CASRHLGGEQFF
CDR3nt: TGTGCCAGCAGACATCTAGGCGGTGAGCAGTTCTTC

d_gene: .
v_gene: TRBV27
j_gene: TRBJ2-1
abundance: .
CDR3aa: CASAWGDYNEQFF
CDR3nt: TGTGCCAGCGCTTGGGGGGATTACAATGAGCAGTTCTTC